This T cell receptor (beta chain) was sequenced during a study of cytomegalovirus exposure and HLA in healthy donors. Study in general: From HLA-typed donors, an early data release held about 92 million unique TCRs.

The CDR3 has 16 residues. Trimming took 5 bases from V and 3 from J; bases not matched to a gene: 10. Germline V gene lookup returns CDR1 SEHNR and CDR2 FQNEAQ (reference sequence). There were likely unrecorded immune exposures, though donors were nominally healthy when sampled. This PCR relied on a set of 60 Vbeta primers and 13 Jbeta primers. TCRdb's copy holds only in-frame clones and misses some; the assay was immunoSEQ multiplex PCR. The record lists fewer than 150,000 clones, of which the ten most abundant hold 2% to 3%. Study results and caveats: Cytomegalovirus status was reportedly diagnosed by the classifier with high sensitivity and specificity. Presence/absence analyses assumed roughly uniform sequencing depth across donors, which may not hold.

On this clone: Its target is unknown.

Sequences were obtained from PBMCs. The chain employs TRBV7-9 and TRBJ2-1; TRBD1 matches 7 bases. This TCR came from a man aged 40-49 years in good health and CMV-seronegative. This CDR3 reads CASSPNRGSIYNEQFF. In DNA form, the CDR3 reads TGTGCCAGCAGCCCTAACAGGGGAAGCATCTACAATGAGCAGTTCTTC.